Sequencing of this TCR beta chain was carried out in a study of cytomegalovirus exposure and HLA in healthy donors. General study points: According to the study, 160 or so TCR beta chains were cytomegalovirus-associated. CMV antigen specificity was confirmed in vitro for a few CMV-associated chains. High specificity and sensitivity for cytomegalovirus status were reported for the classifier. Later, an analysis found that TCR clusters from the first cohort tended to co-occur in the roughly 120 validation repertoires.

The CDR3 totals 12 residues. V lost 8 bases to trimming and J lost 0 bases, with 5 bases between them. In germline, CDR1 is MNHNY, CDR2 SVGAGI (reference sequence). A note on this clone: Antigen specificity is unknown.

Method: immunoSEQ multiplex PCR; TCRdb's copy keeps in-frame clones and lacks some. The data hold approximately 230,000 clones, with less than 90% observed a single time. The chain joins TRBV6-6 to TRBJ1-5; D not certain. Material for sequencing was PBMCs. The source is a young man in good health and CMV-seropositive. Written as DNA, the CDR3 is TGTGCCAGCGGATATAGCAATCAGCCCCAGCATTTT. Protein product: CASGYSNQPQHF.